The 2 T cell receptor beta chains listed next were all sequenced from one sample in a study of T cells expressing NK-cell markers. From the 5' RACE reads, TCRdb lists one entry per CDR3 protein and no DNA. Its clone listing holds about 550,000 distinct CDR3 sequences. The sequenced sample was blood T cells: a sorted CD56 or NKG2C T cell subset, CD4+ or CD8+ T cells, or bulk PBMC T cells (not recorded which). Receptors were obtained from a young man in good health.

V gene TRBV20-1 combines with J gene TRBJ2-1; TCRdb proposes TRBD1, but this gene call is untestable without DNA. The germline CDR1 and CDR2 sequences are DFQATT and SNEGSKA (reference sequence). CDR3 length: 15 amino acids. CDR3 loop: CSARVLGRGRNEQFF.

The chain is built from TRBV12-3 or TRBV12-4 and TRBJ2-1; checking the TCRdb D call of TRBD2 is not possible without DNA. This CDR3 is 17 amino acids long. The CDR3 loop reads CASSLMTSGRAGNEQFF.